This is a list of T cell receptor beta chains from one sample in a study of regulatory and conventional T cells in RAG deficiency. The protocol was immunoSEQ multiplex PCR, while the TCRdb copy is restricted to in-frame clones and leaves out a portion. The data show almost 35,000 clones, roughly three quarters seen once. The same data also contributed to another study, on regulatory T cells.

The sample comprised CD4+ effector T cells sorted from blood. Receptors were obtained from a human donor in good health. The CDR3 runs from the conserved cysteine through the conserved F or W. The D gene is left open where the match is weak. Clone sizes are given selectively: once, few, many, or a class where the clone is expanded.

V	D	size	J	DNA	CDR3
TRBV7-2	TRBD2	NA	TRBJ2-3	TGTGCCAGCAGCGCGGGACTAGCGGGGGGCACAGATACGCAGTATTTT	CASSAGLAGGTDTQYF
TRBV5-6	TRBD1	once	TRBJ1-4	TGTGCCAGCAGCTTGGGCGGGACAGGGTCTAATGAAAAACTGTTTTTT	CASSLGGTGSNEKLFF
TRBV7-9	TRBD1	few	TRBJ1-2	TGTGCCAGCAGCATACAGGACAGGGACTATGGCTACACCTTC	CASSIQDRDYGYTF
TRBV5-4	TRBD1	NA	TRBJ1-2	TGTGCCAGCAGCTTGGACAGGGGATATGGCTACACCTTC	CASSLDRGYGYTF
TRBV18	TRBD1	few	TRBJ2-7	TGTGCCAGCTCACCTCGTAGGGGACAGGATCACGAGCAGTACTTC	CASSPRRGQDHEQYF
TRBV7-2	TRBD1	few	TRBJ2-2	TGTGCCAGCAGCCGACAGGGTATTACCGGGGAGCTGTTTTTT	CASSRQGITGELFF
TRBV2	NA	NA	TRBJ1-5	TGTGCCAGCAGTGAAGCGCTTCGGGACCGCTTCGGGCAGCCCCAGCATTTT	CASSEALRDRFGQPQHF
TRBV15	NA	NA	TRBJ1-5	TGTGCCACCAGTCGAGGACGGAGCAATCAGCCCCAGCATTTT	CATSRGRSNQPQHF
TRBV6-1	TRBD1	NA	TRBJ1-2	TGTGCCAGCAGCCCACAGGGGGATGGTGGCTACACCTTC	CASSPQGDGGYTF
TRBV6-6	TRBD1	NA	TRBJ2-7	TGTGCCAGCAGTAAGACCGGGACAGGGGCCTACGAGCAGTACTTC	CASSKTGTGAYEQYF
TRBV15	TRBD1	NA	TRBJ2-7	TGTGCCACCAGCCGTAAACAGGGGGCAAACGAGCAGTACTTC	CATSRKQGANEQYF
TRBV7-9	NA	NA	TRBJ2-2	TGTGCCAGCAGCGGGGGCACGGTTACCGGGGAGCTGTTTTTT	CASSGGTVTGELFF
TRBV30	NA	few	TRBJ1-2	TGTGCCTGGAGTGCCCTGGGGAGGCGCTATGGCTACACCTTC	CAWSALGRRYGYTF
TRBV18	NA	NA	TRBJ2-7	TGTGCCAGCTCACCCATGGACACCTCCTACGAGCAGTACTTC	CASSPMDTSYEQYF
TRBV7-3	NA	once	TRBJ1-6	TGTGCCAGCAGCTTAACCCTGTATAATTCACCCCTCCACTTT	CASSLTLYNSPLHF
TRBV30	TRBD1	NA	TRBJ1-2	TGTGCCTGGAAGAGTCAGGGGGGGAACTATGGCTACACCTTC	CAWKSQGGNYGYTF
TRBV6-1	NA	NA	TRBJ1-3	TGTGCCAGCAGTGAACAGGGACCAGGAAACACCATATATTTT	CASSEQGPGNTIYF
TRBV9	NA	few	TRBJ1-2	TGTGCCAGCAGCATCCCAACAGGGACCTACACCTTC	CASSIPTGTYTF
TRBV9	NA	NA	TRBJ1-3	TGTGCCAGCAGCGTAGACAGGAGAAACACCATATATTTT	CASSVDRRNTIYF
TRBV5-1	NA	NA	TRBJ1-6	TGCGCCAGCACCTTTTCTGTGGGGGAATTGAATTCACCCCTCCACTTT	CASTFSVGELNSPLHF
TRBV27	NA	NA	TRBJ1-5	TGTGCCAGTCGAGCGCTAACAGGTAATAGCAATCAGCCCCAGCATTTT	CASRALTGNSNQPQHF
TRBV19	NA	NA	TRBJ1-1	TGTGCCAGTAGTGTTTACAGGGATTTACCTACTGAAGCTTTCTTT	CASSVYRDLPTEAFF
TRBV6-6	NA	NA	TRBJ1-2	TGTGCCAGCAGTTACGGTGCAGATAACTATGGCTACACCTTC	CASSYGADNYGYTF
TRBV30	TRBD2	NA	TRBJ2-3	TGTGCCTGGAGGGGCGGGGGGCCAGATACGCAGTATTTT	CAWRGGGPDTQYF
TRBV7-8	TRBD1	few	TRBJ2-7	TGTGCCAGCGCTTGGTCGGACAGGGGTCTGTTTAGGTACTTC	CASAWSDRGLFRYF
TRBV6-1	NA	NA	TRBJ1-1	TGTGCCAGCGATCGAGATTGGGGAGAGAAAGCTTTCTTT	CASDRDWGEKAFF
TRBV5-1	NA	NA	TRBJ1-1	TGCGCCAGCAGCCAGACAGGGAACACTGAAGCTTTCTTT	CASSQTGNTEAFF
TRBV4-1	NA	once	TRBJ1-1	TGCGCCAGCAGCCAACCAAAGGGGGGACTTCGGAACACTGAAGCTTTCTTT	CASSQPKGGLRNTEAFF
TRBV7-3	NA	NA	TRBJ1-1	TGTGCCAGCAGCTTAGAGGGGGGCACCGGGACTGAAGCTTTCTTT	CASSLEGGTGTEAFF
TRBV19	TRBD2	NA	TRBJ2-3	TGTGCCAGTAGTCTCTCCCAGCGGGGGGGCTTAAGAGATACGCAGTATTTT	CASSLSQRGGLRDTQYF
TRBV6-5	NA	NA	TRBJ2-1	TGTGCCAGCAGTCAATCCGGGACAAGTTACAATGAGCAGTTCTTC	CASSQSGTSYNEQFF
TRBV14	TRBD1	NA	TRBJ1-4	TGTGCCAGCAGCCCGGGACAGGGCGTTAATGAAAAACTGTTTTTT	CASSPGQGVNEKLFF
TRBV11-2	NA	NA	TRBJ1-5	TGTGCCAGCAGCCCAAGGGGGGGACAGCCCCAGCATTTT	CASSPRGGQPQHF
TRBV5-4	NA	few	TRBJ1-6	TGTGCCAGCAGCTTGGACCCCGGACGGACTAATTCACCCCTCCACTTT	CASSLDPGRTNSPLHF
TRBV19	NA	few	TRBJ1-6	TGTGCCAGTAGTATTCGGAGGACGGAGAATTCACCCCTCCACTTT	CASSIRRTENSPLHF
TRBV28	NA	NA	TRBJ1-2	TGTGCCCACGCCCGAGGTAACTATGGCTACACCTTC	CAHARGNYGYTF
TRBV7-3	NA	NA	TRBJ2-7	TGTGCCAGCAGCCCGAGAGGAGGGAACTACGAGCAGTACTTC	CASSPRGGNYEQYF
TRBV28	NA	NA	TRBJ2-7	TGTGCCAGCAGTTTCCTAGGTAGGGTCGAATCCTACGAGCAGTACTTC	CASSFLGRVESYEQYF
TRBV7-9	TRBD1	NA	TRBJ2-7	TGTGCCAGCACCAAGGGGGCCTCCTACGAGCAGTACTTC	CASTKGASYEQYF
TRBV25-1	NA	NA	TRBJ2-5	TGTGCCAGCAGTGATTTAGCGAGAAAAGAGACCCAGTACTTC	CASSDLARKETQYF
TRBV19	NA	NA	TRBJ1-5	TGTGCCAGTAGACCGTCGGGCGCCGGGAGGGATCAGCCCCAGCATTTT	CASRPSGAGRDQPQHF
TRBV2	TRBD2	medium-sized	TRBJ2-7	TGTGCCAGCAGTGAGTTTTGGGGGGGGTCCGCCGAGCAGTACTTC	CASSEFWGGSAEQYF
TRBV15	NA	NA	TRBJ2-3	TGTGCCACCAGCAGCAGGGGTAATACGCAGTATTTT	CATSSRGNTQYF
TRBV5-1	NA	NA	TRBJ1-5	TGCGCCAGCAGCTACGACCTTAATCAGCCCCAGCATTTT	CASSYDLNQPQHF
TRBV5-4	NA	once	TRBJ1-1	TGTGCCACCCCGGGGATTGGGAACACTGAAGCTTTCTTT	CATPGIGNTEAFF
TRBV27	NA	NA	TRBJ1-5	TGTGCCAGCAGTTTCGTATTTCCTAGCAATCAGCCCCAGCATTTT	CASSFVFPSNQPQHF
TRBV10-3	NA	NA	TRBJ1-2	TGTGCCATCAGTCCGGTTGGGGGTAACTATGGCTACACCTTC	CAISPVGGNYGYTF
TRBV6-5	NA	NA	TRBJ2-5	TGTGCCAGCAGTTACGGGCTCCAAGAGACCCAGTACTTC	CASSYGLQETQYF
TRBV5-4	NA	NA	TRBJ2-5	TGTGCCAGCAGCTCATTGACAGGCCAAGAGACCCAGTACTTC	CASSSLTGQETQYF
TRBV5-6	NA	few	TRBJ2-6	TGTGCCAGCAGCTACCGCGGGACAAGCTCTGGGGCCAACGTCCTGACTTTC	CASSYRGTSSGANVLTF
TRBV25-1	TRBD2	NA	TRBJ2-7	TGTGCCAGCAGTGTGCGGACACCCGCGGGGGCCTACGAGCAGTACTTC	CASSVRTPAGAYEQYF
TRBV27	NA	NA	TRBJ1-2	TGTGCCAGCAGAAACAGGGTGGACTATGGCTACACCTTC	CASRNRVDYGYTF